The clone carrying this TCR beta chain was seen only a few times. TCRdb re-derived calls from the reads in MiXCR, one entry per CDR3 protein. The sample gives a few hundred thousand distinct CDR3 sequences, about 18% of which show up once; around half is in the top ten. The data were taken from a study of T cell repertoires in cytomegalovirus infection. J lost 2 bases, V lost 2 bases, and 16 bases had no gene match. The V gene's germline CDR1 is MNHNS and CDR2 SASEGT. This CDR3 is 20 amino acids long. The chain links TRBV6-1 to TRBJ2-5; TRBD2 aligns across 11 bases. This receptor was taken from a human donor in good health (CMV status not recorded). Some clones in this sample may be carry-over from other donors' samples. Sequencing was done on a sample of CD8+ T cells from PBMCs. CDR3 sequence: CASSESWVAGGTGLQETQYF. CDR3 sequence (DNA): TGTGCCAGCAGTGAATCGTGGGTAGCGGGGGGGACGGGCCTACAAGAGACCCAGTACTTC.